This T cell receptor (beta chain) was profiled in a study of shared clonotypes between healthy human individuals. Terminally differentiated effector memory CD45RA+ cells were excluded by CCR7 positive selection of CD45RO-negative cells. Study processing details: From ImmunoSEQ came sequences covering only the junction and carrying no quality scores, so filtering differed. Libraries were prepared by immunoSEQ multiplex PCR; TCRdb keeps only in-frame clonotypes and omits some of them. The V and J calls and clone size come from that table; D and trimming were worked out from the DNA. The data contain about 2.2 million clones, roughly 93% of them singletons. The CDR3 is 15 residues long. V lost 8 bases and J 9 bases, leaving 27 bases between the germline ends.

This chain joins TRBV5-3 and TRBJ2-7; weak D call: TRBD2 (6 bases). TRBV5-3 carries the ORF label, with uncertain function. The sequencing sample was made of naive CD8+ T cells from PBMCs. This clonotype originated in a man between 18 and 29 years old in good health. Some clones in this sample may be carry-over from other donors' samples. Here the CDR3 reads CASSGGERVHNWQYF. CDR3 in DNA: TGTGCCAGCAGCGGAGGAGAGCGGGTACACAACTGGCAGTACTTC.